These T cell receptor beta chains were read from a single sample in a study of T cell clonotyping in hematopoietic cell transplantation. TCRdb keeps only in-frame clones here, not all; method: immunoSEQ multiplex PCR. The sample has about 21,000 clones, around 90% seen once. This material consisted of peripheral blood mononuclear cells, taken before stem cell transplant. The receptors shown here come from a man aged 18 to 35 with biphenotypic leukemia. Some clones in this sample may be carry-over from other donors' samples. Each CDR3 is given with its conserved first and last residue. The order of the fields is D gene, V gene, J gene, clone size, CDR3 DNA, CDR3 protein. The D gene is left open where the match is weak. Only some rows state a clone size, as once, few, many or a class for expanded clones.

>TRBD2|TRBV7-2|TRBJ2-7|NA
TGTGCCAGCAGCCTGAGGACTAGCGGGAGTGACGAGCAGTACTTC
CASSLRTSGSDEQYF
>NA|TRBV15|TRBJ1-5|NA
TGTGCCACCAGCAGAGAGCGAGATAACAATCAGCCCCAGCATTTT
CATSRERDNNQPQHF
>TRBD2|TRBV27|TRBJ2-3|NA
TGTGCCAGCAGTTCCCTAGCGGGGACCCTTTTGTATTTT
CASSSLAGTLLYF
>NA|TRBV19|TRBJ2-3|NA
TGTGCCAGTAGTATAGCAGCAGATACGCAGTATTTT
CASSIAADTQYF
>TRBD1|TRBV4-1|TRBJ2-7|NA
TGCGCCAGCAGCCAAGCCGGCGGGACAGGGAGGAACGAGCAGTACTTC
CASSQAGGTGRNEQYF
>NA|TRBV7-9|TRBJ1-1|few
TGTGCCAGCAGTTTCGACATCAACACTGAAGCTTTCTTT
CASSFDINTEAFF
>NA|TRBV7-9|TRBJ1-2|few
TGTGCCAGCAGCACCGGACAGAACTATGGCTACACCTTC
CASSTGQNYGYTF
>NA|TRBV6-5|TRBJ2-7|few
TGTGCCAGCAGTTACGGGGTCGAGCAGTACTTC
CASSYGVEQYF
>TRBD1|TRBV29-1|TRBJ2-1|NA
TGCAGCGTTGAGGATCTGGACAGGGCCTACAATGAGCAGTTCTTC
CSVEDLDRAYNEQFF
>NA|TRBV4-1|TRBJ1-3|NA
TGCGCCAGCAGCCGGGCGGGACTGATACACTCTGGAAACACCATATATTTT
CASSRAGLIHSGNTIYF
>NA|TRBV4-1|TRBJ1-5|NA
TGCGCCAGCAGCCAAGCTGTAGCGGGGAGCAATCAGCCCCAGCATTTT
CASSQAVAGSNQPQHF
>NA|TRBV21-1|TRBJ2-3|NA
TGTGCCAGCCGCCTTATGGATACGCAGTATTTT
CASRLMDTQYF
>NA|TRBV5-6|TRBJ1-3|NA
TGTGCCAGCAGCGGTGGAGTGCTTACTGGATCCTATGTATATTTT
CASSGGVLTGSYVYF
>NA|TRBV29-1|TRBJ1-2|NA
TGCAGCGTTTTTGGGAGGGATGGCTACACCTTC
CSVFGRDGYTF
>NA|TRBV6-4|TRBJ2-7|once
TGTGCCAGCAGTGAGTATCAGGGCAACGAGCAGTACTTC
CASSEYQGNEQYF
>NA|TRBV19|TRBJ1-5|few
TGTGCCAGTACTGATTTAGGTCAGCCCCAGCATTTT
CASTDLGQPQHF
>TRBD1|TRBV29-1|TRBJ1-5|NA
TGCAGCGTTGAATGCCGGGACAGGGTGTGGAATCAGCCCCAGCATTTT
CSVECRDRVWNQPQHF
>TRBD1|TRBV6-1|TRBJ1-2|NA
TGTGCCAGCAGGACAGGGGCGAACTATGGCTACACCTTC
CASRTGANYGYTF
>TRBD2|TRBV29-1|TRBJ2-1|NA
TGCAGCGTTGGTCGACTAGCGGGGGATGAGCAGTTCTTC
CSVGRLAGDEQFF
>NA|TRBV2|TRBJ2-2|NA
TGTGCCAGCAGGGCACGGACGACCCTAAACACCGGGGAGCTGTTTTTT
CASRARTTLNTGELFF
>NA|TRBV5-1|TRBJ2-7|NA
TGCGCCAGCAGCTATACACCCTCCTACGAGCAGTACTTC
CASSYTPSYEQYF
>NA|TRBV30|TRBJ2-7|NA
TGTGCCTGGAGTTTAGGGACATCTTCCTACGAGCAGTACTTC
CAWSLGTSSYEQYF
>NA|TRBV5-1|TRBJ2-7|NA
TGCGCCAGCAGCCCGTTAGGCGGGACAGTGACCTACGAGCAGTACTTC
CASSPLGGTVTYEQYF